These T cell receptor beta chains were read from a single sample in a study of blood T cells in healthy people across ages. A single record per CDR3 protein comes from TCRdb applying MiXCR to the 5' RACE reads. The sample contains around 990,000 distinct CDR3 sequences, 35% to 40% of which appear only once. The material sequenced was blood. Receptors were obtained from a man aged 18 to 29 in good health. The CDR3 runs from the conserved cysteine through the conserved F or W. A D gene is named only where the DNA matches it firmly. Rows may omit the clone size; those that give it use once, few, many or a size class.

j_call: TRBJ2-3
clone_size: few
d_call: -
v_call: TRBV20-1
cdr3_nt: TGCAGTGCTAGAGCCGCTCTTGAACGAATTAGCACAGATACGCAGTATTTT
cdr3_aa: CSARAALERISTDTQYF

j_call: TRBJ2-7
clone_size: -
d_call: -
v_call: TRBV20-1
cdr3_nt: TGCAGTGCCAACAACCTCTCGTATCGGATTAGGTCCTACAATGAGCAGTACTTC
cdr3_aa: CSANNLSYRIRSYNEQYF

j_call: TRBJ2-5
clone_size: -
d_call: -
v_call: TRBV20-1
cdr3_nt: TGCAGTGCTAGAGATATTACTCATACGTACTTC
cdr3_aa: CSARDITHTYF

j_call: TRBJ1-1
clone_size: -
d_call: TRBD1
v_call: TRBV27
cdr3_nt: TGTGCCAGCAGTAATCTAGACAGGGGGGGAACTGAAGCTTTCTTT
cdr3_aa: CASSNLDRGGTEAFF

j_call: TRBJ1-1
clone_size: once
d_call: TRBD1
v_call: TRBV4-1
cdr3_nt: TGCGCCAGCAGCCAAGGTAGGGGGCCCGCTGAAGCTTTCTTT
cdr3_aa: CASSQGRGPAEAFF

j_call: TRBJ1-5
clone_size: -
d_call: -
v_call: TRBV5-6
cdr3_nt: TGTGCCAGCAGCGGCGGAGGACGCAATCAGCCCCAGCATTTT
cdr3_aa: CASSGGGRNQPQHF

j_call: TRBJ1-2
clone_size: -
d_call: -
v_call: TRBV4-1
cdr3_nt: TGCGCCAGCTCCCAACCGGGACCAAACTATGGCTACACCTTC
cdr3_aa: CASSQPGPNYGYTF

j_call: TRBJ1-4
clone_size: few
d_call: -
v_call: TRBV12-3/TRBV12-4
cdr3_nt: TGTGCCAGCAGTACAAACAGTGCACATGAAAAACTGTTTTTT
cdr3_aa: CASSTNSAHEKLFF

j_call: TRBJ2-5
clone_size: -
d_call: TRBD2
v_call: TRBV20-1
cdr3_nt: TGCAGTGCTACCCAGGCGGGAGAGCAAGAGACCCAGTACTTC
cdr3_aa: CSATQAGEQETQYF

j_call: TRBJ1-1
clone_size: -
d_call: -
v_call: TRBV7-9
cdr3_nt: TGTGCCAGCAGCTTAAGTGGGTCCGACACTGAAGCTTTCTTT
cdr3_aa: CASSLSGSDTEAFF

j_call: TRBJ2-5
clone_size: many
d_call: -
v_call: TRBV3-1
cdr3_nt: TGTGCCAGCAGCCAAGGAAGAGAGACCCAGTACTTC
cdr3_aa: CASSQGRETQYF

j_call: TRBJ2-3
clone_size: many
d_call: -
v_call: TRBV20-1
cdr3_nt: TGCAGTGCTAAGGTCCCCACCACAGATACGCAGTATTTT
cdr3_aa: CSAKVPTTDTQYF

j_call: TRBJ2-1
clone_size: -
d_call: -
v_call: TRBV27
cdr3_nt: TGTGCCAGCAGTTTAGGCTACGCGGACGTTGAGCAGTTCTTC
cdr3_aa: CASSLGYADVEQFF

j_call: TRBJ1-2
clone_size: many
d_call: -
v_call: TRBV12-3/TRBV12-4
cdr3_nt: TGTGCCAGCAGTCCAGGGAACAGCAACTATGGCTACACCTTC
cdr3_aa: CASSPGNSNYGYTF

j_call: TRBJ2-2
clone_size: -
d_call: TRBD2
v_call: TRBV20-1
cdr3_nt: TGCAGTGCCCGGGTGTTACTAGCGGGGGGCCCGAACACCGGGGAGCTGTTTTTT
cdr3_aa: CSARVLLAGGPNTGELFF

j_call: TRBJ2-7
clone_size: -
d_call: TRBD2
v_call: TRBV9
cdr3_nt: TGTGCCAGCAGCCCCCGGGGACTAGAAGGGAATGAGCAGTACTTC
cdr3_aa: CASSPRGLEGNEQYF

j_call: TRBJ1-1
clone_size: -
d_call: -
v_call: TRBV29-1
cdr3_nt: TGCAGCGTTGGATCCCCCAGGGCGAACACTGAAGCTTTCTTT
cdr3_aa: CSVGSPRANTEAFF

j_call: TRBJ2-5
clone_size: few
d_call: -
v_call: TRBV7-9
cdr3_nt: TGTGCCAGCAGCCCTTGGACGAGTACGGTCAAGCAGTACTTC
cdr3_aa: CASSPWTSTVKQYF

j_call: TRBJ1-6
clone_size: -
d_call: -
v_call: TRBV9
cdr3_nt: TGTACCAGCAGCGTAGCTGGGGGCTATAATTCACCCCTCCACTTT
cdr3_aa: CTSSVAGGYNSPLHF

j_call: TRBJ2-3
clone_size: -
d_call: -
v_call: TRBV20-1
cdr3_nt: TGCAGTGCTACTCGCGGCTCTAGCACAGATACGCAGTATTTT
cdr3_aa: CSATRGSSTDTQYF